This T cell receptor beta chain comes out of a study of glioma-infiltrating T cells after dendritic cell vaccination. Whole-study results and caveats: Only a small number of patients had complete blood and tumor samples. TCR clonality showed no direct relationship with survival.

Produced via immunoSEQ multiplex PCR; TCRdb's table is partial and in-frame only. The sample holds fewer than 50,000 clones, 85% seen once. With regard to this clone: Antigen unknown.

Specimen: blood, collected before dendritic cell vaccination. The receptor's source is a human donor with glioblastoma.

The CDR3 region is CASSNIMNRGSNYGYTF. Written as DNA, the CDR3 is TGTGCCAGCAGCAATATAATGAACAGGGGTTCTAACTATGGCTACACCTTC. The chain recombines TRBV7-6 with TRBJ1-2, with 7 bases matching TRBD1. The CDR3 covers 17 residues. J lost 0 bases, V lost 5 bases, and 12 bases had no gene match. Germline V gene sequence: CDR1 SGHVS, CDR2 FNYEAQ.